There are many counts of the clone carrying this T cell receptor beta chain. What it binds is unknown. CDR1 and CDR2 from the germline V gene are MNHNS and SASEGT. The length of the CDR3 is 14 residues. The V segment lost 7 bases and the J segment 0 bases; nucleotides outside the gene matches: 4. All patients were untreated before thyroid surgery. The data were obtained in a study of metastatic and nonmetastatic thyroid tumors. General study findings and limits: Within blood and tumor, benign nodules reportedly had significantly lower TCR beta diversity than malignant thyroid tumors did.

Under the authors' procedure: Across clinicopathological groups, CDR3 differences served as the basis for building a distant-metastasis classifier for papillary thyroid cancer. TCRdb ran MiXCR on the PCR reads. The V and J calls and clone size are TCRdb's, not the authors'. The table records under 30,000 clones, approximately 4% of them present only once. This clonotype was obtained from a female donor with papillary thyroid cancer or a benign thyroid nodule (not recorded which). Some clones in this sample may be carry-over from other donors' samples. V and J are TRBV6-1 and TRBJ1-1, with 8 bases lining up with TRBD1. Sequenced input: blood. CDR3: CASNGQGMNTEAFF. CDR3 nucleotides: TGTGCCAGCAACGGACAGGGAATGAACACTGAAGCTTTCTTT.